The entry that follows covers one T cell receptor beta chain sequence. This CDR3 is built from 15 residues. V lost 4 bases and J lost 3, with 14 bases in between. This entry is derived from a study of blood T cells in healthy people across ages. A second PCR of 7 to 11 cycles used a sample-barcoded 5' primer and a J-beta primer mix. TCRdb reprocessed the 5' RACE reads with MiXCR, giving one entry per CDR3 protein. In the table there are about 780,000 distinct CDR3 sequences, about 45% of which are singletons. Every donor provided 7.5 to 10 milliliters of peripheral blood. The chain employs TRBV12-3 or TRBV12-4 and TRBJ2-3, with D unclear. The sequencing sample was made of blood. The source of this sequence is an elderly man in good health. CDR3 in DNA: TGTGCCAGCAGTTCTCCGGCTGAGGCAACAGATACGCAGTATTTT. This codes for CASSSPAEATDTQYF.